The rows below give T cell receptor beta chains drawn from one sample of a study of T cells in Graves' hyperthyroidism and ophthalmopathy. TCRdb ran MiXCR on the multiplex PCR reads and lists one entry per CDR3 protein. The data contain about 300,000 distinct CDR3 sequences, around a fifth of them singletons. What was sequenced was blood. These receptors were collected from a man aged 50 or older with Graves' ophthalmopathy. Each CDR3 is given with its conserved first and last residue. D genes are given only for firm matches. Rows give clone size only sometimes, using once, few, many, or a class for an expanded clone.

size	V	D	J	CDR3
many	TRBV28	NA	TRBJ1-1	CASSLFAVWEAFF
NA	TRBV7-9	NA	TRBJ2-1	CASSPRVVEYNEQFF
many	TRBV20-1	NA	TRBJ2-7	CSAGGFYEQYF
NA	TRBV5-6	NA	TRBJ1-1	CASSFRGMNTEAFF
NA	TRBV20-1	NA	TRBJ1-1	CSARTPGRGVKIAFF
many	TRBV2	NA	TRBJ1-1	CASRAPTGPNTEAFF
few	TRBV9	TRBD2	TRBJ2-1	CASSDRTSGGDEQFF
many	TRBV12-3/TRBV12-4	TRBD1	TRBJ1-1	CASSLRGQAPEAFF
many	TRBV3-1	TRBD1	TRBJ2-3	CASSSPGQGTDTQYF
few	TRBV6-2/TRBV6-3	NA	TRBJ2-1	CASSFLRVPKRNEQFF
many	TRBV11-2	TRBD2	TRBJ2-1	CASSLEVAGVSNEQFF
NA	TRBV28	NA	TRBJ1-2	CASRPLGSNYGYTF
many	TRBV5-1	NA	TRBJ1-1	CASSSGKRNTEAFF
few	TRBV5-6	TRBD2	TRBJ2-3	CASSQEGLAGTTDTQYF